Listed below are T cell receptor beta chains from one sample, sequenced in a study of post-analysis software for immune sequencing data. Each CDR3 protein is one row after TCRdb ran MiXCR on the PCR reads. The sample yields roughly 730,000 distinct CDR3 sequences, 25% to 30% seen once. Sequencing was done on a sample of blood. The receptors were gathered from a girl aged 5-17 years with multiple sclerosis. Each CDR3 is given with its conserved first and last residue. A D gene is named only where the DNA matches it firmly. Not all rows give a size; the values are once, few, many and, for expanded clones, a class.

v_call	j_call	clone_size	d_call	cdr3_nt	cdr3_aa
TRBV12-3/TRBV12-4	TRBJ2-5	NA	TRBD1	TGTGCCAGCAGTTTAGGGGCGAACAGGGGGAGAGAGACCCAGTACTTC	CASSLGANRGRETQYF
TRBV7-4	TRBJ2-7	many	TRBD1	TGTGCCAGCAGCTTAGTAGCGATCGGACAGGGGTCTTCCTACGAGCAGTACTTC	CASSLVAIGQGSSYEQYF
TRBV5-1	TRBJ2-7	few	TRBD1	TGCGCCAGCAGCTTGGGGACAGGGAACTCCTACGAGCAGTACTTC	CASSLGTGNSYEQYF
TRBV6-6	TRBJ2-2	once	NA	TGTGCCAGCGGTTTTGTGGCGGGAACGAACACCGGGGAGCTGTTTTTT	CASGFVAGTNTGELFF
TRBV20-1	TRBJ1-1	NA	NA	TGCCGCACTCCATTGTCGAACACTGAAGCTTTCTTT	CRTPLSNTEAFF
TRBV12-3/TRBV12-4	TRBJ1-5	NA	NA	TGTGCCAGCAGGCCCTTAGTGAGCCAGCCCCAGCATTTT	CASRPLVSQPQHF
TRBV11-2	TRBJ2-3	NA	NA	TGTGCCAGCAGCCCCCTTGGGCGGGGCACAGATACGCAGTATTTT	CASSPLGRGTDTQYF
TRBV6-2/TRBV6-3	TRBJ2-7	NA	NA	TGTGCCAGCAGTTGGGAGACTCCCTTAACCGAGCAGTACTTC	CASSWETPLTEQYF
TRBV24-1	TRBJ2-5	few	NA	TGTGCCACCAGTGATGGCTCCCACCAGGGTTCCGGGGAGACCCAGTACTTC	CATSDGSHQGSGETQYF
TRBV2	TRBJ2-5	NA	NA	TGTGCCAGCAGGGGAGATAAAGGATCTGCCAGGGAGACCCAGTACTTC	CASRGDKGSARETQYF
TRBV3-1	TRBJ2-6	few	TRBD2	TGTGCCAGCAGCCAAGGCCGGTGGGGGGGGTTTGGCTCTGGGGCCAACGTCCTGACTTTC	CASSQGRWGGFGSGANVLTF
TRBV20-1	TRBJ2-5	few	TRBD2	TGCAGTGCTAGTCACGGGGGGGCGTATATGGAGACCCAGTACTTC	CSASHGGAYMETQYF
TRBV4-3	TRBJ1-1	NA	NA	TGCGCCAGCAGCCAATATGGGGAAGCTTTCTTT	CASSQYGEAFF
TRBV2	TRBJ1-1	NA	NA	TGTGCCAGCAGTGAAGCAGGATCCGGGGTAAACACTGAAGCTTTCTTT	CASSEAGSGVNTEAFF
TRBV12-5	TRBJ1-2	NA	NA	TGTGCTAGTGGAGGGGATGCTAACTATGGCTACACCTTC	CASGGDANYGYTF
TRBV11-3	TRBJ2-3	NA	TRBD2	TGTGCCAGCAGTAGCGGGAGGGCCTCAGATACGCAGTATTTT	CASSSGRASDTQYF
TRBV10-3	TRBJ1-2	few	NA	TGTGCCATCAGAAAAACCGGGACACGGATTAACTATGGCTACACCTTC	CAIRKTGTRINYGYTF
TRBV20-1	TRBJ1-2	NA	TRBD1	TGCAGTGCTAGGGTGACAGGGTATGGCTACACCTTC	CSARVTGYGYTF
TRBV5-5	TRBJ2-7	NA	TRBD1	TGTGCCAGCAGCCTTAGGACTGGGACAGGGATCTACGAGCAGTACTTC	CASSLRTGTGIYEQYF
TRBV5-1	TRBJ2-1	NA	NA	TGCGCCAGCAGTGGATATACAGGGGGGGCCTACAATGAGCAGTTCTTC	CASSGYTGGAYNEQFF
TRBV4-1	TRBJ1-4	NA	TRBD1	TGCGCCAGCAGCCATCCTCGGACAGGGCGTAATGAAAAACTGTTTTTT	CASSHPRTGRNEKLFF
TRBV7-2	TRBJ2-5	few	NA	TGTGCCAGCAGCCCATGGACGGTAGCTTCTTATCGCCAAGAGACCCAGTACTTC	CASSPWTVASYRQETQYF
TRBV20-1	TRBJ2-1	NA	NA	TGCAGTGCTAGAAACATCCCCGGACCTAAGCAGTTCTTC	CSARNIPGPKQFF
TRBV14	TRBJ2-3	few	NA	TGTGCCAGCAGCCAAGTTTCGTCCGGCCCAGATACGCAGTATTTT	CASSQVSSGPDTQYF
TRBV20-1	TRBJ1-6	few	NA	TGCAGTGCTTCGACAGCCCGTGGGGATAATTCACCCCTCCACTTT	CSASTARGDNSPLHF
TRBV20-1	TRBJ2-7	NA	NA	TGCAGTACTGCCCCCGGGACTCGCCTCTCCTACGAGCAGTACTTC	CSTAPGTRLSYEQYF
TRBV7-9	TRBJ2-5	NA	NA	TGTGCCAGCAGCTTCTCTTCGGGAGCCGTCCAAGAGACCCAGTACTTC	CASSFSSGAVQETQYF
TRBV7-9	TRBJ1-4	NA	NA	TGTGCCAGCAGCCCCCAAAATGAAAAACTGTTTTTT	CASSPQNEKLFF
TRBV7-2	TRBJ1-2	many	NA	TGTGCCAGCAGCCGCTATGGCTACACCTTC	CASSRYGYTF
TRBV20-1	TRBJ1-5	NA	NA	TGCAGTGCTAGAGATCTGGAACCCCAGCATTTT	CSARDLEPQHF
TRBV4-3	TRBJ1-2	NA	NA	TGCGCCAGCAGCCAAGATCGGAGGGGCGCGGAAGGCTACACCTTC	CASSQDRRGAEGYTF
TRBV29-1	TRBJ2-1	few	TRBD2	TGCAGCGTCGCGGCTAGCGGGAGGAGGTCCTACAATGAGCAGTTCTTC	CSVAASGRRSYNEQFF
TRBV29-1	TRBJ2-4	NA	NA	TGCAGCGTTGTGGGCGGGGGCTTGGGCAAAAACATTCAGTACTTC	CSVVGGGLGKNIQYF
TRBV7-2	TRBJ2-3	few	NA	TGTGCCAGTAGCTCCCGGTCAGTGGGCACAGGTACGCAGTATTTT	CASSSRSVGTGTQYF
TRBV7-2	TRBJ2-7	few	TRBD2	TGTGCCAGCAGCTTAACCCTTGGAGCGGGGCATTTTTCTTCCTACGAGCAGTACTTC	CASSLTLGAGHFSSYEQYF
TRBV20-1	TRBJ2-7	NA	TRBD1	TGCAGTGCTCCCGGACAGGGTACTCTCGAGCAGTACTTC	CSAPGQGTLEQYF
TRBV6-5	TRBJ2-2	many	NA	TGTGCCACCACCCACCAAGTTTACGGGGAGCTGTTTTTT	CATTHQVYGELFF
TRBV7-8	TRBJ1-1	NA	TRBD1	TGTGCCAGCAACAGGGGGCCAACGATGAACACTGAAGCTTTCTTT	CASNRGPTMNTEAFF
TRBV11-2	TRBJ2-7	NA	NA	TGTGCCAGCACCTCTGGAGGGGGTCCCTACGAGCAGTACTTC	CASTSGGGPYEQYF
TRBV9	TRBJ2-7	few	TRBD1	TGTGCCAGCAGCGCCGGGACAGGGACGGACGAGCAGTACTTC	CASSAGTGTDEQYF
TRBV11-2	TRBJ2-5	few	TRBD2	TGTGCCAGCAGCTTAGCCAGCGGGGGGAGCCAAGAGACCCAGTACTTC	CASSLASGGSQETQYF
TRBV6-5	TRBJ2-5	few	TRBD2	TGTGCCAGCAGTTACTCGGATCCGGGGGGGATTTTGAAGACCCAGTACTTC	CASSYSDPGGILKTQYF
TRBV10-3	TRBJ2-6	NA	NA	TGTGCCATCGAAAGAGGATCCGGGGCCAACGTCCTGACTTTC	CAIERGSGANVLTF
TRBV9	TRBJ2-7	many	TRBD2	TGTGCCAGCAGCAACCGAGGAGCAGCGGGAGTAGGCGAGCAGTACTTC	CASSNRGAAGVGEQYF
TRBV2	TRBJ2-5	few	NA	TGTGCCAGCAGGAACGGGGGCCAGGAGACCCAGTACTTC	CASRNGGQETQYF
TRBV20-1	TRBJ2-4	many	TRBD2	TGCAGTGCTAGAGTTGGACTAGCGGGAGGGTCATTGAGGAACATTCAGTACTTC	CSARVGLAGGSLRNIQYF
TRBV7-2	TRBJ2-1	few	TRBD2	TGTGCCAGCAGCTTAATGACTAGCGGCTCCTACAATGAGCAGTTCTTC	CASSLMTSGSYNEQFF
TRBV6-5	TRBJ1-2	many	NA	TGTGCCAGCAGTTACACCGGGGGCTATGGCTACACCTTC	CASSYTGGYGYTF
TRBV5-1	TRBJ2-7	few	TRBD2	TGCGCCAGCAGCTTGGTAGCGGGAGACGCCTACGAGCAGTACTTC	CASSLVAGDAYEQYF